This T cell receptor beta chain was obtained from a study of CD8+ T cells in alopecia areata. Treatment reported: oral pan-JAK inhibitor, 5-10 mg twice daily. Extraction of RNA preceded its reverse transcription into cDNA, which served as the sequencing template. Method: immunoSEQ multiplex PCR; TCRdb's copy keeps in-frame clones and lacks some. The data contain about 250,000 clones, around 64% of them singletons. The sequencing here drew on CD4+ T cells sorted from blood, taken around week 54, from a patient treated with tofacitinib. This TCR was recovered from a human donor with alopecia areata.

As DNA, the CDR3 is TGTGCCAGCAGCTTAGAACCGGGACAGCCCAACTATGGCTACACCTTC. Translated, it gives CASSLEPGQPNYGYTF. This chain joins TRBV7-2 and TRBJ1-2; 7 bases are a match to TRBD1. V lost 1 base and J lost 2; bases outside the gene matches: 7. CDR1 and CDR2 (germline): SGHTA, FQGNSA. The CDR3 runs to 16 residues.